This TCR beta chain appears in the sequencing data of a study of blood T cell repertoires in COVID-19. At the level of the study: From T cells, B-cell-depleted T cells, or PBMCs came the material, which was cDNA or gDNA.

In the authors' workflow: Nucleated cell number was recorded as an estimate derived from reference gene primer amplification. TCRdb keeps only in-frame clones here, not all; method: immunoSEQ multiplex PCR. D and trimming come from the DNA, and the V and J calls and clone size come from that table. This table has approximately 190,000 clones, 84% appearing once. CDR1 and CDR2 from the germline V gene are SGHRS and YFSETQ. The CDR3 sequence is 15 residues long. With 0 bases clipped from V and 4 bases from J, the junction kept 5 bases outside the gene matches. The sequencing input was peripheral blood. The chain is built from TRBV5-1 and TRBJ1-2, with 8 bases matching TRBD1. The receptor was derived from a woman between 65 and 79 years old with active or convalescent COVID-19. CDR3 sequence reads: CASSLAQGAGYGYTF. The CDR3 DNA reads TGCGCCAGCAGCTTGGCCCAGGGGGCAGGCTATGGCTACACCTTC.